This TCR beta chain was found in a study of radiation and T cells in renal cell carcinoma. Whole-study findings and limits: Top tumor clonotypes rose in blood 2 weeks post-radiation, then contracted. Without pretreatment biopsies, baseline tumor clonotype presence was undetermined.

Specified time point: blood 4 weeks post-SBRT, at nephrectomy. Sample treatment: 15 Gy SBRT to primary tumor, nephrectomy 4 weeks later. Serial blood draws occurred at baseline and 2 and 4 weeks post-SBRT. Clear cell pathology was present in this patient's renal cell carcinoma. This clone has just one count. What it binds is not known. This CDR3 is 17 amino acids long. V lost 7 bases, J lost 0 bases, and 18 bases lay in between. In germline, CDR1 is LNHDA, CDR2 SQIVND (reference sequence). The method was immunoSEQ multiplex PCR; TCRdb's version includes in-frame clones alone and lacks a portion of them. This sample has about 77,000 clones, with over 65% found just once.

Sequenced here: blood, sampled from a patient whose treatment included radiotherapy and nephrectomy. This TCR derives from a woman aged 55 to 70 with renal cell carcinoma. The V and J genes are TRBV19 and TRBJ2-2; D uncertain. The CDR3 region has the DNA TGTGCCAGTATCGCAGTTGGGGTGTCAGCGAACACCGGGGAGCTGTTTTTT. Translating gives CASIAVGVSANTGELFF.